The rows below give T cell receptor beta chains drawn from one sample of a study of T cells after posttransplantation cyclophosphamide. Sequencing was performed with immunoSEQ multiplex PCR; in TCRdb, only in-frame clones are kept and a portion is missing. Among approximately 50,000 clones listed, 94% were seen once. The sample was PBMCs. The receptors derive from a woman aged 25 to 39 in good health and a related stem cell transplant donor. CDR3s include the opening cysteine and the closing phenylalanine or tryptophan. D genes are given only for firm matches. Part of the rows lack a size; the others show once, few, many or a class for expanded clones.

V gene	clone size	J gene	D gene	CDR3 protein	CDR3 DNA
TRBV11-2	NA	TRBJ1-2	TRBD1	CASSYGQGYGYTF	TGTGCCAGCAGCTACGGACAGGGCTATGGCTACACCTTC
TRBV4-2	NA	TRBJ2-2	NA	CASSQDPEGRGSNTGELFF	TGTGCCAGCAGCCAAGACCCGGAGGGGCGGGGATCGAACACCGGGGAGCTGTTTTTT
TRBV30	NA	TRBJ2-1	TRBD1	CAWRGQGRAYNEQFF	TGTGCCTGGAGGGGACAGGGGCGGGCCTACAATGAGCAGTTCTTC
TRBV4-2	NA	TRBJ1-1	TRBD1	CASSQVLQGFRAFF	TGTGCCAGCAGCCAAGTTTTACAGGGGTTCCGAGCTTTCTTT
TRBV5-6	once	TRBJ2-7	NA	CASSLAAFTFEQYF	TGTGCCAGCAGCTTGGCCGCATTCACATTCGAGCAGTACTTC
TRBV7-9	NA	TRBJ2-3	NA	CASSLDLTDTQYF	TGTGCCAGCAGCTTAGATCTTACAGATACGCAGTATTTT
TRBV5-6	NA	TRBJ1-1	NA	CASTSGGDTEAFF	TGTGCCAGCACCTCGGGGGGGGACACTGAAGCTTTCTTT
TRBV18	medium-sized	TRBJ1-4	NA	CASSPDRTNEKLFF	TGTGCCAGCTCACCGGACAGAACTAATGAAAAACTGTTTTTT
TRBV2	once	TRBJ1-2	NA	CASSDPAATGSYGYTF	TGTGCCAGCAGTGATCCGGCGGCCACGGGATCTTATGGCTACACCTTC
TRBV2	NA	TRBJ1-5	NA	CASSSISNQPQHF	TGTGCCAGCAGCTCTATTAGCAATCAGCCCCAGCATTTT
TRBV2	NA	TRBJ1-5	TRBD1	CASTGQGGQPQHF	TGTGCCAGCACCGGACAGGGAGGCCAGCCCCAGCATTTT
TRBV7-3	few	TRBJ1-1	TRBD1	CASSPGTGSNTEAFF	TGTGCCAGCAGCCCCGGGACAGGGTCGAACACTGAAGCTTTCTTT
TRBV7-9	NA	TRBJ1-1	NA	CASSRSPLSGGEGDTEAFF	TGTGCCAGCAGCCGGTCTCCTCTTAGTGGCGGGGAGGGGGACACTGAAGCTTTCTTT
TRBV25-1	NA	TRBJ2-1	NA	CASTDRGQPYNEQFF	TGTGCCAGCACAGATAGGGGCCAGCCCTACAATGAGCAGTTCTTC
TRBV6-5	NA	TRBJ1-2	NA	CASSFDSGRSNYGYTF	TGTGCCAGCAGTTTCGACTCAGGGCGATCCAACTATGGCTACACCTTC
TRBV5-4	NA	TRBJ1-1	NA	CASSPPSGGNTEAFF	TGTGCCAGCAGCCCGCCTTCCGGGGGGAACACTGAAGCTTTCTTT
TRBV6-6	NA	TRBJ1-2	NA	CASSPGGGSYGYTF	TGTGCCAGCAGCCCAGGTGGAGGTAGCTATGGCTACACCTTC
TRBV28	NA	TRBJ2-3	TRBD1	CASSSGTGVDPDTQYF	TGTGCCAGCAGCTCAGGGACAGGGGTCGACCCAGATACGCAGTATTTT
TRBV29-1	NA	TRBJ1-1	TRBD1	CSVEMKGGESTEAFF	TGCAGCGTTGAAATGAAAGGGGGCGAATCCACTGAAGCTTTCTTT
TRBV6-1	NA	TRBJ2-7	TRBD1	CASRGTGVGYEQYF	TGTGCCAGCAGGGGGACAGGGGTGGGTTACGAGCAGTACTTC
TRBV5-1	once	TRBJ2-3	NA	CASSLAAGGTDTQYF	TGCGCCAGCAGCTTGGCTGCGGGCGGGACAGATACGCAGTATTTT
TRBV5-1	NA	TRBJ1-2	NA	CASSEALIYGYTF	TGCGCCAGCAGCGAGGCCTTGATCTATGGCTACACCTTC
TRBV27	NA	TRBJ1-5	TRBD1	CASRSSGGGDNQPQHF	TGTGCCAGCAGATCCTCAGGGGGTGGAGACAATCAGCCCCAGCATTTT
TRBV5-6	NA	TRBJ1-2	NA	CASSRGLESYGYTF	TGTGCCAGCAGCAGGGGACTGGAGAGCTATGGCTACACCTTC
TRBV28	NA	TRBJ1-6	TRBD1	CASSPWTGEPNSPLHF	TGTGCCAGCAGCCCCTGGACAGGGGAACCCAATTCACCCCTCCACTTT
TRBV9	NA	TRBJ1-2	TRBD1	CASSFTGDRMLGYTF	TGTGCCAGCAGCTTTACAGGGGACCGTATGCTCGGCTACACCTTC
TRBV4-3	NA	TRBJ1-6	NA	CASSQVMSHGVLGANSPLHF	TGCGCCAGCAGCCAAGTGATGTCCCATGGGGTCTTGGGGGCTAATTCACCCCTCCACTTT
TRBV4-3	NA	TRBJ2-3	NA	CASSQENHPADTQYF	TGCGCCAGCAGCCAAGAAAACCACCCGGCAGATACGCAGTATTTT
TRBV27	NA	TRBJ1-5	NA	CASSLWAGGVGQPQHF	TGTGCCAGCAGTTTATGGGCTGGGGGCGTTGGTCAGCCCCAGCATTTT
TRBV7-2	NA	TRBJ1-2	TRBD1	CASSLFRWDRGKDGYTF	TGTGCCAGCAGCTTATTTCGATGGGACAGGGGGAAGGATGGCTACACCTTC
TRBV4-2	NA	TRBJ1-2	NA	CASSQDAGQGGPGYTF	TGTGCCAGCAGCCAGGACGCGGGCCAGGGAGGACCTGGCTACACCTTC
TRBV19	NA	TRBJ1-1	TRBD1	CASSSGQFKAFF	TGTGCCAGTAGCTCGGGACAGTTCAAAGCTTTCTTT
TRBV18	NA	TRBJ1-5	TRBD1	CASSHYRDRVQPQHF	TGTGCCAGCTCGCACTACCGGGACAGGGTTCAGCCCCAGCATTTT
TRBV28	NA	TRBJ1-1	TRBD1	CASSARSTGTYTEAFF	TGTGCCAGCAGTGCACGATCGACAGGGACCTACACTGAAGCTTTCTTT
TRBV6-4	NA	TRBJ1-2	NA	CASSAGVANYGYTF	TGTGCCAGCAGTGCAGGGGTAGCTAACTATGGCTACACCTTC
TRBV7-3	once	TRBJ1-6	TRBD1	CASSLTWTGGNSPLHF	TGTGCCAGCAGCTTAACGTGGACAGGGGGGAATTCACCCCTCCACTTT
TRBV7-6	once	TRBJ2-2	NA	CASSLGRVTGELFF	TGTGCCAGCAGCTTAGGGAGGGTCACCGGGGAGCTGTTTTTT
TRBV29-1	NA	TRBJ1-1	NA	CSVEGGAVAFF	TGCAGCGTTGAGGGGGGAGCTGTGGCTTTCTTT
TRBV2	NA	TRBJ1-1	TRBD1	CASSLQGSTEAFF	TGTGCCAGCAGTCTACAGGGGAGTACTGAAGCTTTCTTT
TRBV5-1	NA	TRBJ1-4	NA	CASSLEGDATNEKLFF	TGCGCCAGCAGCTTGGAGGGAGATGCAACTAATGAAAAACTGTTTTTT
TRBV6-5	NA	TRBJ2-1	TRBD2	CASTLAGKGNEQFF	TGTGCCAGCACCCTAGCGGGGAAAGGCAATGAGCAGTTCTTC
TRBV6-4	NA	TRBJ1-6	TRBD1	CASLSEGAGSPLHF	TGTGCCAGCCTAAGTGAGGGGGCGGGCTCACCCCTCCACTTT
TRBV10-3	NA	TRBJ2-1	TRBD1	CAVWTGGFDNEQFF	TGTGCCGTATGGACAGGGGGTTTCGACAATGAGCAGTTCTTC
TRBV14	NA	TRBJ1-2	NA	CASSQANYGYTF	TGTGCCAGCAGCCAAGCGAACTATGGCTACACCTTC
TRBV19	NA	TRBJ2-3	NA	CASSIPRKLNPSTDTQYF	TGTGCCAGTAGTATTCCTCGGAAACTAAACCCTAGCACAGATACGCAGTATTTT
TRBV6-4	once	TRBJ2-2	NA	CASSGQSNTGELFF	TGTGCCAGCAGTGGACAGTCGAACACCGGGGAGCTGTTTTTT
TRBV7-9	NA	TRBJ2-1	TRBD1	CASSLSLTSGQNNEQFF	TGTGCCAGCAGCTTATCTCTTACCTCGGGACAGAACAATGAGCAGTTCTTC
TRBV27	NA	TRBJ2-4	TRBD2	CASSLGRAGGLENIQYF	TGTGCCAGCAGTTTAGGGCGGGCGGGGGGGCTTGAAAACATTCAGTACTTC
TRBV5-8	NA	TRBJ2-1	NA	CASSTDWGNEQFF	TGTGCCAGCAGCACGGACTGGGGCAATGAGCAGTTCTTC
TRBV18	once	TRBJ1-2	NA	CASSQSDYGYTF	TGTGCCAGCTCACAGTCGGACTATGGCTACACCTTC
TRBV6-5	NA	TRBJ2-7	NA	CASRRGHSSYEQYF	TGTGCCAGCAGAAGAGGGCACAGCTCCTACGAGCAGTACTTC
TRBV6-5	NA	TRBJ2-7	NA	CASSQPSGHEQYF	TGTGCCAGCAGTCAACCAAGCGGCCACGAGCAGTACTTC
TRBV10-3	NA	TRBJ1-2	TRBD1	CAITPGDRGLTGYGYTF	TGTGCCATCACACCCGGAGACAGGGGGCTTACGGGCTATGGCTACACCTTC
TRBV18	NA	TRBJ1-3	NA	CASSADSAGNTIYF	TGTGCCAGCTCCGCGGACTCCGCTGGAAACACCATATATTTT
TRBV28	NA	TRBJ1-1	NA	CASSPSQGPYFSAFF	TGTGCCAGCAGTCCCTCCCAGGGGCCTTATTTTTCAGCTTTCTTT
TRBV5-4	once	TRBJ1-2	TRBD1	CASSDRGQGRHGYTF	TGTGCCAGCAGCGATCGGGGACAGGGGCGCCACGGCTACACCTTC
TRBV4-1	NA	TRBJ2-1	TRBD2	CASSQDPSGNYNEQFF	TGCGCCAGCAGCCAAGACCCTAGCGGGAACTACAATGAGCAGTTCTTC
TRBV7-6	NA	TRBJ2-7	NA	CASSLATGTLYGEQYF	TGTGCCAGCAGCTTAGCAACAGGGACCCTATACGGAGAGCAGTACTTC
TRBV7-2	NA	TRBJ2-5	NA	CASSSRVGETQYF	TGTGCCAGCAGCTCCAGGGTTGGCGAGACCCAGTACTTC
TRBV2	NA	TRBJ1-5	TRBD1	CASRWDREQPQHF	TGTGCCAGCAGATGGGACAGGGAACAGCCCCAGCATTTT